This T cell receptor (beta chain) originates from a study of blood T cell repertoires in COVID-19. Profiled with immunoSEQ multiplex PCR; TCRdb holds only in-frame clones, not every one. The sample lists 55,000 to 75,000 clones, roughly 88% occurring once. Germline V gene lookup returns CDR1 LNHDA and CDR2 SQIVND (reference sequence). Trimming removed 3 bases at V and 3 bases at J, with 11 bases between. The CDR3 has 14 residues. The sample consisted of peripheral blood. The chain uses TRBV19 and TRBJ1-2; tentative D call: TRBD1 (6 bases). The TCR comes from a human donor in a cohort sampled during active COVID-19. This CDR3 reads CASSMGAADYGYTF. The CDR3 nucleotides are TGTGCCAGTAGTATGGGGGCTGCTGACTATGGCTACACCTTC. Filled out from reference TRBV19 and TRBJ1-2, the complete variable domain reads DGGITQSPKYLFRKEGQNVTLSCEQNLNHDAMYWYRQDPGQGLRLIYYSQIVNDFQKGDIAEGYSVSREKKESFPLTVTSAQKNPTAFYLCASSMGAADYGYTFGSGTRLTVV.